The 15 T cell receptor beta chains below all came from one sample that was sequenced in a study of OX40 agonist ivuxolimab in advanced cancers. The method was immunoSEQ multiplex PCR; TCRdb's version includes in-frame clones alone and lacks a portion of them. The sample lists roughly 39,000 clones; roughly 84% were seen once. The source material was CD4+ or CD8+ T cells sorted from blood, sampled in a trial of the OX40 agonist ivuxolimab. The receptors were gathered from an adult with an advanced solid tumor such as melanoma, head and neck, liver or kidney cancer.

The chain uses TRBV7-3 and TRBJ2-2, with 8 bases fitting TRBD1. The V gene's germline CDR1 is SGHTA and CDR2 FQGTGA. The CDR3 covers 13 residues. V shed 11 bases and J 4 bases; nucleotides not matched to a gene: 6. This CDR3 reads CAVRDRTTGELFF. CDR3 DNA: TGTGCCGTCCGGGACAGGACCACCGGGGAGCTGTTTTTT.

This clone was observed a few times. In DNA form, the CDR3 reads TGCAGTGCCGCACCCAATGAGCAGTTCTTC. This sequence encodes CSAAPNEQFF. The chain has TRBV20-1 and TRBJ2-1, with D hard to call. Trimming pared 6 bases from V and 6 bases from J, leaving 6 bases between. CDR1 and CDR2 from the germline V gene are DFQATT and SNEGSKA (reference sequence). The CDR3 has 10 residues.

This clone turned up a few times. The chain has TRBV9 and TRBJ2-2; 9 bases align to TRBD2. This CDR3 comprises 16 residues. Germline-derived CDR1 and CDR2 are SGDLS and YYNGEE. J was trimmed by 7 bases and V by 3 bases; bases with no gene match: 10. CDR3 sequence reads: CASSARGRDLNGELFF. CDR3 DNA: TGTGCCAGCAGCGCGCGCGGGAGGGACCTCAACGGGGAGCTGTTTTTT.

This chain's CDR3 is CASSPALSAKTQYF. In nucleotides, the CDR3 is TGTGCCAGCAGCCCCGCACTCTCAGCGAAGACCCAGTACTTC. The gene calls are TRBV7-2 and TRBJ2-5; unclear D gene. V was cut by 5 bases and J by 6 bases, with 16 bases left in between. Germline V gene sequence: CDR1 SGHTA, CDR2 FQGNSA. The CDR3 contains 14 residues.

The gene calls are TRBV21-1 and TRBJ2-5; TRBD1 is the table's D call, not checked against the DNA. The J call may be wrong; the DNA end is better matched by TRBJ2-7. TRBV21-1 corresponds to a pseudogene. The CDR3 sequence is 14 residues long. CDR3 sequence reads: CASSRQGLGYEQYF. The CDR3 DNA follows: TGTGCCAGCAGCCGGCAGGGTTTAGGCTACGAGCAGTACTTC.

The chain carries TRBV15 and TRBJ1-2, with 8 positions matching TRBD1. The length of the CDR3 is 14 residues. V gave up 0 bases and J gave up 10 bases; unmatched junction bases: 7. Germline loops: CDR1 LNHNV, CDR2 YYDKDF (reference sequence). CDR3 protein: CATSREGDRFHYTF. The CDR3 nucleotides are TGTGCCACCAGCAGAGAGGGGGACAGGTTTCACTACACCTTC.

V and J are TRBV9 and TRBJ2-7, with 7 bases matching TRBD1. Trimming at V came to 4 bases and at J to 5 bases, leaving 9 bases not matched to a gene. This CDR3 comprises 14 residues. Looked up from germline, CDR1 is SGDLS and CDR2 is YYNGEE. Written as DNA, the CDR3 is TGTGCCAGCAGCCCGACAGGGCAAAAGAACGAGCAGTACTTC. As protein: CASSPTGQKNEQYF.

A single count supports this clone. The chain's CDR3 is CASSVGQGARYGYTF. The DNA of the CDR3 is TGTGCCAGCAGCGTGGGACAGGGGGCTCGCTATGGCTACACCTTC. V is TRBV5-4 and J is TRBJ1-2, with 12 bases aligning to TRBD1. Germline CDR1 is SGHNT and CDR2 is YYREEE (reference sequence). The CDR3 is 15 residues long. V was clipped by 4 bases and J by 4 bases; unmatched bases: 5.

J is TRBJ2-5 and V is TRBV5-4; no reliable D call. This CDR3 spans 15 amino acids. The germline gives CDR1 SGHNT, CDR2 YYREEE (reference sequence). Trimming removed 3 bases from V and 0 bases from J, with 12 bases in between. For the CDR3, the DNA is TGTGCCAGCAGCTCCCCCTGGACCAACCAAGAGACCCAGTACTTC. The encoded protein is CASSSPWTNQETQYF.

The V gene is TRBV27, the J gene TRBJ2-1; TRBD1 aligns across 8 bases. The ends lost 0 bases at V and 7 bases at J; junction bases unmatched: 5. In germline, CDR1 is MNHEY, CDR2 SMNVEV (reference sequence). CDR3 size: 15 residues. The CDR3 DNA reads TGTGCCAGCAGTTTATCGGGCAGGGGGCCTAATGAGCAGTTCTTC. Protein: CASSLSGRGPNEQFF.

The chain employs TRBV7-6 and TRBJ2-1; 10 bases are a match to TRBD1. V lost 5 bases to trimming and J lost 6 bases; unmatched junction nucleotides: 10. CDR1 and CDR2 (germline): SGHVS, FNYEAQ. The CDR3 runs 16 residues. The CDR3 is CASSTSGGQGRNEQFF. In nucleotides, the CDR3 is TGTGCCAGCAGCACCAGCGGGGGACAGGGGCGCAATGAGCAGTTCTTC.

J is TRBJ2-5 and V is TRBV5-6; 7 bases are a match to TRBD1. CDR3 length: 13 amino acids. Unmatched junction bases numbered 5, after V lost 3 bases and J lost 6 bases. Germline CDR1 and CDR2: SGHDT and YYEEEE. The CDR3 coding sequence is TGTGCCAGCAGCTCGGACAGGACACAGACCCAGTACTTC. It specifies CASSSDRTQTQYF.

V gene TRBV18 combines with J gene TRBJ1-5; D gene uncertain. Trimming took 4 bases from V and 0 from J, leaving 7 bases between them. CDR1 and CDR2 from the germline V gene are KGHSH and LQKENI. This CDR3 comprises 14 residues. CDR3: CASSLGYSNQPQHF. The CDR3 region has the DNA TGTGCCAGCTCACTGGGGTATAGCAATCAGCCCCAGCATTTT. The variable domain in full, completed from reference TRBV18 and TRBJ1-5, reads NAGVMQNPRHLVRRRGQEARLRCSPMKGHSHVYWYRQLPEEGLKFMVYLQKENIIDESGMPKERFSAEFPKEGPSILRIQQVVRGDSAAYFCASSLGYSNQPQHFGDGTRLSIL.

V and J are TRBV18 and TRBJ2-3; the D gene is possibly TRBD2 (6 bases). Germline V lookup: CDR1 KGHSH, CDR2 LQKENI. The CDR3 sequence is 18 residues long. V was trimmed by 3 bases and J by 5 bases, leaving 24 bases between them. CDR3 DNA sequence: TGTGCCAGCTCACCCTCATTCGGGGACTTGAGGGGTTTAGATACGCAGTATTTT. This translates into CASSPSFGDLRGLDTQYF.

V gene TRBV5-1 combines with J gene TRBJ1-6; D remains unclear. This CDR3 spans 13 amino acids. V was shortened by 3 bases and J by 6 bases, with 7 bases between the two germline ends. From germline, CDR1 is SGHRS and CDR2 YFSETQ. The CDR3, as DNA: TGCGCCAGCAGCTCGGACGCTAATTCACCCCTCCACTTT. Translated: CASSSDANSPLHF.